This T cell receptor (beta chain) was sequenced during a study of early T cells in non-severe SARS-CoV-2 infection. The V and J ends lost 4 bases and 1 base respectively, with 10 bases between them. Germline V gene sequence: CDR1 SQVTM, CDR2 ANQGSEA. The CDR3 contains 13 residues. Via MiXCR, TCRdb re-called the 5' RACE reads, giving one row per CDR3 protein. This sample yields more than 60,000 distinct CDR3 sequences, of which over 4.5% are seen a single time; around 5.2% belongs to the top ten. Sequenced input: whole blood. J is TRBJ1-1 and V is TRBV29-1, with a possible D match to TRBD1 (5 bases). This clonotype was sampled from an adult who was a healthcare worker with PCR-confirmed SARS-CoV-2 infection or an uninfected control (not recorded which). The CDR3 region has the DNA TGCAGCGTTGTTGGACAAGAGAACACTGAAGCTTTCTTT. Its protein product is CSVVGQENTEAFF.